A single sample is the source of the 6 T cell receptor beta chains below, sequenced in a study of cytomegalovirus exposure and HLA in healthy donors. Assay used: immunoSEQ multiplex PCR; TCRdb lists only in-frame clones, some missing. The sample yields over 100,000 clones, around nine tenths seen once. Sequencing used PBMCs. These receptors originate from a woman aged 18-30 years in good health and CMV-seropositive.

CDR3 DNA: TGTGCCAGCTCACGAGACAGGGACGGCTACACCTTC. The encoded protein is CASSRDRDGYTF. The chain uses TRBV18 and TRBJ1-2, with 7 positions matching TRBD1. The length of the CDR3 is 12 residues. J gave up 8 bases and V 4 bases, and 4 bases lay outside the gene matches. The V gene's germline CDR1 is KGHSH and CDR2 LQKENI.

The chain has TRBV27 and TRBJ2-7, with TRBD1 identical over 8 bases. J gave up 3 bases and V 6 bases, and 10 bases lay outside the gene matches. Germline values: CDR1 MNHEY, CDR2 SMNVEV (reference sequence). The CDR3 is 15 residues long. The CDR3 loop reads CASRPDGQGIYEQYF. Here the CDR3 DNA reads TGTGCCAGCAGACCTGATGGACAGGGAATCTACGAGCAGTACTTC.

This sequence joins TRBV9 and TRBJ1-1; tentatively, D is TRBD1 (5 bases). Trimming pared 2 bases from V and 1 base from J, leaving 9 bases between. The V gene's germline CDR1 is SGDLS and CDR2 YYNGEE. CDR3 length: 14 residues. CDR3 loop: CASSVHQGNTEAFF. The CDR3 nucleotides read TGTGCCAGCAGCGTTCACCAGGGGAACACTGAAGCTTTCTTT.

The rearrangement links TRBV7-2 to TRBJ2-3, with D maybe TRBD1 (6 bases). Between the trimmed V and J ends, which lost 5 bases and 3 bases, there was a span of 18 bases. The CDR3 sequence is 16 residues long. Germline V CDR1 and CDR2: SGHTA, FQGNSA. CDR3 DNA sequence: TGTGCCAGCAGCGTCAGGGGTCCAGGACCTACAGATACGCAGTATTTT. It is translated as CASSVRGPGPTDTQYF.

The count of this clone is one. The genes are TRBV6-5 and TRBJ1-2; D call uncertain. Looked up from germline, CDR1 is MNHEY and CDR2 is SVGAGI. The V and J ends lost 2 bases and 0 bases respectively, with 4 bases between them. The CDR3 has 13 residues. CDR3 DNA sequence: TGTGCCAGCAGTTACCAGGCTAACTATGGCTACACCTTC. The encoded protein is CASSYQANYGYTF.

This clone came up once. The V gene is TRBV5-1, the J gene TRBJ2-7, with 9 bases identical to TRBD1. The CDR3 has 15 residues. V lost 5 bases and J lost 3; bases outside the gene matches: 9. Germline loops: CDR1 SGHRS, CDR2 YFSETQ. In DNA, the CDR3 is TGCGCCAGCAGTATTGACGGGACAGGGTTCTACGAGCAGTACTTC. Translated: CASSIDGTGFYEQYF.